Sequencing of this T cell receptor (beta chain) was carried out in a study of shared T cell receptors in the human thymus. Sequencing used immunoSEQ multiplex PCR; TCRdb keeps in-frame clones, though not all of them. The sample has about 660,000 clones, more than 70% seen once; the top ten hold 0.0094%. J was trimmed by 5 bases and V by 3 bases; bases with no gene match: 3. CDR1 and CDR2 from the germline V gene are LNHDA and SQIVND (reference sequence). CDR3 length: 14 amino acids. In addition, the sample was reused for a study of human thymus T cells. That paper notes: The donor group consisted of healthy Finnish infants who were having corrective surgery for congenital heart defects. In corrective heart surgery, resections were taken, and these provided the thymus tissue.

The chain carries TRBV19 and TRBJ1-4, with 7 bases that match TRBD1. The TCR originated in a boy younger than two with a congenital heart defect. Sequencing used thymocytes. CDR3 DNA sequence: TGTGCCAGTAGTATCGGACAGGAGAATGAAAAACTGTTTTTT. Encoded protein: CASSIGQENEKLFF.